The 21 T cell receptor beta chains below come from one sample, sequenced in a study of early T cells in non-severe SARS-CoV-2 infection (dated by TCRdb to the early 2020s). Library construction relied on 5' RACE. Sequencing used a NextSeq 500. TCRdb handled the public reads itself, with Q25 trimming in fastp and clone calling in MiXCR, and kept productive beta chains. CDR3 protein sequences are deduplicated, and each keeps its most common genes and DNA. The sample table shows 85,000 to 120,000 distinct CDR3 sequences, and 13% are seen once. The top ten hold about 6% of the sample. The sequencing sample was made of whole blood. These receptor sequences come from an adult who was a healthcare worker with PCR-confirmed SARS-CoV-2 infection or an uninfected control (not recorded which).

This sequence joins TRBV10-3 and TRBJ1-2; TRBD1 matches at 9 bases. The trim removed 2 bases at V and 5 bases at J, leaving 9 bases unmatched. This CDR3 spans 16 amino acids. CDR1 and CDR2 from the germline V gene are ENHRY and SYGVKD. The CDR3 sequence is CAISEAFSGTGYGYTF. In DNA, the CDR3 is TGTGCCATCAGTGAGGCGTTCTCCGGGACAGGGTATGGCTACACCTTC.

The chain employs TRBV5-4 and TRBJ2-1, with D unclear. Germline-derived CDR1 and CDR2 are SGHNT and YYREEE (reference sequence). V dropped 1 base and J dropped 5 bases, with 10 bases sitting between them. The CDR3 extends over 14 amino acids. The CDR3 loop reads CASSLIGADNEQFF. CDR3 bases: TGTGCCAGCAGCTTGATAGGCGCGGACAATGAGCAGTTCTTC.

Only a few counts were recorded for this clonotype. The chain has TRBV7-2 and TRBJ2-2; D unclear. The V end lost 5 bases, the J end lost 9 bases, and 10 bases lay between the germline ends. CDR1 and CDR2 from the germline V gene are SGHTA and FQGNSA. The CDR3 runs 12 residues. The CDR3 here is CASSGRRRELFF. CDR3 in DNA: TGTGCCAGCAGCGGTCGACGCCGGGAGCTGTTTTTT.

The V gene is TRBV7-2, the J gene TRBJ2-5; 7 nucleotides match TRBD2. Unmatched junction bases numbered 7, after V lost 5 bases and J lost 1 base. The germline gives CDR1 SGHTA, CDR2 FQGNSA. This CDR3 is built from 15 residues. The CDR3 region has the DNA TGTGCCAGCAGCGAGTTGAGCGGGGTCCAAGAGACCCAGTACTTC. Its protein is CASSELSGVQETQYF.

This clonotype was recorded many times. Here the CDR3 DNA reads TGTGCCAGCAGCTCCCGGGACACCGGGGAGCTGTTTTTT. Translated, it gives CASSSRDTGELFF. The chain joins TRBV7-8 to TRBJ2-2; D is ambiguous. The germline V gene has CDR1 SGHVS and CDR2 FQNEAQ. This CDR3 contains 13 residues. The V gene lost 4 bases and the J gene lost 3 bases, with 6 bases spanning the gap.

The rearrangement joins TRBV20-1 to TRBJ2-1; D unresolved. The germline CDR1 and CDR2 sequences are DFQATT and SNEGSKA (reference sequence). This CDR3 has 11 residues. The V end lost 6 bases, the J end lost 16 bases, and 19 bases lay between the germline ends. The CDR3 DNA follows: TGCAGTGCGAAGGAATCGGCTAGTGGATTCTTC. This translates into CSAKESASGFF.

This clonotype was counted at least ten times. The chain combines TRBV20-1 with TRBJ2-7, with 7 bases that match TRBD2. CDR3 length equals 15 residues. Germline trimming cut 3 bases from V and 5 bases from J; bases unmatched to any gene: 13. Looked up from germline, CDR1 is DFQATT and CDR2 is SNEGSKA (reference sequence). The CDR3 DNA follows: TGCAGTGCTAGGCCCTTTCCGGGAGGAAGGAACGAGCAGTACTTC. Translated: CSARPFPGGRNEQYF.

This clonotype was detected many times. The V and J genes are TRBV7-2 and TRBJ2-3, with 9 bases that match TRBD2. This CDR3 has 16 residues. Trimming cost V 0 bases and J 2 bases; bases outside gene matches: 3. The V gene's germline CDR1 is SGHTA and CDR2 FQGNSA. CDR3: CASSLAIAGDTDTQYF. CDR3 DNA: TGTGCCAGCAGCTTAGCAATAGCGGGAGACACAGATACGCAGTATTTT. Combining the CDR3 with reference TRBV7-2 and TRBJ2-3 gives the whole variable domain GAGVSQSPSNKVTEKGKDVELRCDPISGHTALYWYRQSLGQGLEFLIYFQGNSAPDKSGLPSDRFSAERTGGSVSTLTIQRTQQEDSAVYLCASSLAIAGDTDTQYFGPGTRLTVL.

The sample holds many counts of this clonotype. The CDR3 DNA reads TGTGCCAGCAGTGATCGCTTATATGGCTACACCTTC. Residues: CASSDRLYGYTF. The chain links TRBV28 to TRBJ1-2, with D unresolved. Germline lookup yields CDR1 MDHEN and CDR2 SYDVKM. V was shortened by 5 bases and J by 5 bases, with 9 bases between the two germline ends. This CDR3 is built from 12 residues.

This clonotype was picked up a small number of times. The chain combines TRBV5-4 with TRBJ2-2; D is unresolved. The V gene lost 6 bases and the J gene lost 0 bases, with 15 bases spanning the gap. CDR1 SGHNT and CDR2 YYREEE come from the germline V gene (reference sequence). The CDR3 covers 16 residues. The CDR3 loop reads CASTSRRGTNTGELFF. The CDR3 region has the DNA TGTGCCAGCACCTCTCGACGCGGAACGAACACCGGGGAGCTGTTTTTT.

The chain uses TRBV20-1 and TRBJ2-7, with 7 nucleotides matching TRBD1. Germline values: CDR1 DFQATT, CDR2 SNEGSKA (reference sequence). CDR3 length equals 14 residues. V dropped 5 bases and J dropped 2; count of bases not matched to a gene: 9. The chain's CDR3 is CSAPQTGTAYEQYF. As DNA, the CDR3 is TGCAGTGCTCCCCAAACCGGGACAGCCTACGAGCAGTACTTC.

This clonotype was seen only a few times. The rearrangement joins TRBV12-3 or TRBV12-4 to TRBJ2-7, with 7 bases that match TRBD2. V shed 6 bases, J shed 0 bases, and the junction held 11 bases outside the gene matches. The CDR3 extends over 16 amino acids. CDR3 coding DNA: TGTGCCAGCAGCTCCTCCTGGGAGGGCAGCTCCTACGAGCAGTACTTC. Its translation: CASSSSWEGSSYEQYF.

The V call is TRBV5-1, the J call TRBJ1-1, with TRBD1 as a possible D gene (6 bases). This CDR3 is built from 13 residues. V lost 0 bases to trimming and J lost 6 bases, with 9 bases between them. Germline values: CDR1 SGHRS, CDR2 YFSETQ. For the CDR3, the DNA is TGCGCCAGCAGCTTGGGGACAGAGTCTGAAGCTTTCTTT. It translates to CASSLGTESEAFF.

This clonotype has a handful of counts. This sequence joins TRBV5-1 and TRBJ2-7; D is possibly TRBD1 (5 bases). There are 14 residues in the CDR3. V gave up 3 bases and J gave up 4 bases, with 14 bases separating them. Germline V gene sequence: CDR1 SGHRS, CDR2 YFSETQ. The CDR3 nucleotides read TGCGCCAGCAGCTCCCAAGGGGCAGGGTACGAGCAGTACTTC. This translates into CASSSQGAGYEQYF.

The chain is built from TRBV5-1 and TRBJ2-4; 8 bases match TRBD2. Trimming removed 0 bases from V and 7 bases from J; junction bases left unmatched: 6. Per germline, CDR1 SGHRS and CDR2 YFSETQ. The CDR3 is 15 residues long. CDR3 amino acids: CASSLAQRESNIQYF. The DNA for the CDR3 is TGCGCCAGCAGCTTGGCCCAGCGGGAGTCGAACATTCAGTACTTC.

The chain couples TRBV7-2 to TRBJ1-1, with a weak D call TRBD1 (5 bases). CDR1 and CDR2 from the germline V gene are SGHTA and FQGNSA. Trimming removed 5 bases from V and 3 bases from J, with 13 bases in between. There are 14 residues in the CDR3. CDR3 amino acids: CASSLGTYYTEAFF. In DNA form, the CDR3 reads TGTGCCAGCAGCCTAGGGACTTACTACACTGAAGCTTTCTTT.

This clonotype has at least ten counts. The V and J genes are TRBV12-3 or TRBV12-4 and TRBJ1-4; 8 bases are shared with TRBD1. CDR3 size: 13 residues. The V and J ends lost 6 bases and 8 bases, in that order; junction bases with no gene match: 5. The CDR3 DNA reads as TGTGCCAGCAGGAAGGACAGGGAAGAAAAACTGTTTTTT. Its protein product is CASRKDREEKLFF.

This clonotype has a count of ten or more. The chain joins TRBV6-6 to TRBJ2-1; D not certain. CDR3 length equals 15 residues. Germline V gene lookup returns CDR1 MNHNY and CDR2 SVGAGI (reference sequence). The ends were cut back, 7 bases at V and 0 bases at J, with 13 bases in the middle. In nucleotides, the CDR3 is TGTGCCAGCACCGCCCATGGGGTCTCCTACAATGAGCAGTTCTTC. Translation gives CASTAHGVSYNEQFF.

This clonotype was counted only a few times. The chain carries TRBV4-3 and TRBJ2-5, with D possibly TRBD1 on 6 matching bases. This CDR3 spans 15 amino acids. Germline CDR1 is LGHNA and CDR2 is YSLEER. With 0 bases removed from V and 0 bases from J, the gap between germline ends came to 8 bases. In nucleotides, the CDR3 is TGCGCCAGCAGCCAAGATAGGGGGAACCAAGAGACCCAGTACTTC. Translated: CASSQDRGNQETQYF.

This clonotype was found many times. The chain has TRBV18 and TRBJ1-1; no clear D gene. The germline V and J ends were trimmed by 6 bases and 4 bases, with 15 bases remaining between them. The CDR3 is 14 amino acids. CDR1 KGHSH and CDR2 LQKENI come from the germline V gene. DNA of the CDR3: TGTGCCAGCTCCTCCGGCGGGCGAGGCACTGAAGCTTTCTTT. The encoded protein is CASSSGGRGTEAFF.

This sequence joins TRBV21-1 and TRBJ2-1; TRBD2, the table's D call, lacks a check against the DNA. TRBV21-1 is described as a pseudogene. The CDR3 length is 16 residues. As DNA, the CDR3 is TGTGCCAGCAGCAAAGCAGGGGCAGGGAGGTACGATGAGCAGTTCTTC. This gives the protein CASSKAGAGRYDEQFF.